This T cell receptor beta chain was observed in a study of neurological immune-mediated disorders. This CDR3 contains 11 residues. The V end lost 4 bases, the J end lost 6 bases, and 6 bases lay between the germline ends. Germline CDR1 is MDHEN and CDR2 is SYDVKM. Stated time point: longitudinal time-point 1 (baseline). Healthy control samples came from blood bank volunteers in Maryland, USA. This clonotype has at least ten counts. The cDNA was produced through 5'RACE with 10-nucleotide random UMIs. TCRdb independently ran MiXCR on the 5' RACE reads; one entry per CDR3 protein. Here the sample spans 64,000 or so distinct CDR3 sequences, approximately 10% being singletons.

Sequences were obtained from PBMCs. The source of this sequence is a man aged 25-45 years in good health. The chain is built from TRBV28 and TRBJ2-5; D not resolved. The CDR3: CASSYQQTQYF. CDR3 bases: TGTGCCAGCAGTTACCAGCAGACCCAGTACTTC.